This T cell receptor beta chain was obtained from a study of glioma-infiltrating T cells after dendritic cell vaccination. Time point in this sample: after dendritic cell vaccination, including at tumor progression/relapse. CDR3 length equals 13 residues. Germline lookup yields CDR1 MNHEY and CDR2 SVGAGI. V was clipped by 6 bases and J by 9 bases; unmatched bases: 5. Here immunoSEQ multiplex PCR was the method, and the copy in TCRdb shows in-frame clones only, minus some. Of fewer than 25,000 clones listed, nearly 90% were seen once; the top ten hold around 3.2%. Notes on this clone: Other DNA sequences within the sample encode an identical CDR3.

The clonotype originates from a human donor with glioblastoma. The gene calls are TRBV6-5 and TRBJ1-6, with 7 positions matching TRBD1. Sequenced here: blood, sampled after dendritic cell vaccination. As DNA, the CDR3 is TGTGCCAGCAGATATAGGGGGCCTTCACCCCTCCACTTT. The encoded protein is CASRYRGPSPLHF.